These 29 T cell receptor beta chains share one sample of origin, sequenced in a study of blood T cells in healthy people across ages. PCR was performed a second time for about 7 to 11 cycles using a sample-barcoded 5' primer and a J-beta primer mix. MiXCR was run by TCRdb on the 5' RACE reads, yielding one entry per CDR3 protein. The table includes approximately 790,000 distinct CDR3 sequences, approximately 59% detected once. Sequencing was done on a sample of blood. All receptors derive from a man younger than 45 in good health.

The gene calls are TRBV6-1 and TRBJ2-1, with 10 bases that match TRBD2. V shed 8 bases and J 4 bases; nucleotides not matched to a gene: 8. This CDR3 region has 15 residues. Looked up from germline, CDR1 is MNHNS and CDR2 is SASEGT. The chain's CDR3 is CASEFSGGYYNEQFF. CDR3 DNA: TGTGCCAGCGAGTTTAGCGGGGGGTATTACAATGAGCAGTTCTTC.

This clonotype was seen a few times. This chain joins TRBV5-1 and TRBJ2-1, with TRBD1 identical over 7 bases. Germline CDR1 SGHRS, CDR2 YFSETQ. The CDR3 covers 14 residues. With V trimmed by 4 bases and J by 5 bases, 6 bases remained unmatched. The CDR3 reads CASSHPTGDNEQFF. The CDR3 DNA reads as TGCGCCAGCAGCCATCCTACAGGGGACAATGAGCAGTTCTTC. Looking up the rest from reference TRBV5-1 and TRBJ2-1 gives the full variable domain: KAGVTQTPRYLIKTRGQQVTLSCSPISGHRSVSWYQQTPGQGLQFLFEYFSETQRNKGNFPGRFSGRQFSNSRSEMNVSTLELGDSALYLCASSHPTGDNEQFFGPGTRLTVL.

Remarks on this clonotype: An end of the junction differs from the germline gene, which may be a read error. This chain connects TRBV7-3 to TRBJ2-1; D tentatively reads TRBD1 or TRBD2 (5 bases each). CDR3 size: 15 residues. Germline V gives CDR1 SGHTA, CDR2 FQGTGA. This chain's CDR3 is CASSSGAPSYNKQFF. The CDR3 nucleotides are TGTGCCAGCAGCTCCGGGGCCCCCTCCTACAATAAGCAGTTCTTC.

CDR3 DNA sequence: TGTGCCAGCAGTCCGGGACAGGGGGCGCGAAGCGAAAAACTGTTTTTT. As protein: CASSPGQGARSEKLFF. This chain links TRBV6-1 with TRBJ1-4; TRBD1 matches 12 bases. With V trimmed by 5 bases and J by 8 bases, 9 bases remained unmatched. The CDR3 runs 16 residues. The germline CDR1 and CDR2 sequences are MNHNS and SASEGT.

The chain links TRBV2 to TRBJ1-2, with TRBD1 matching over 7 bases. The CDR3 has 15 residues. Germline lookup yields CDR1 SNHLY and CDR2 FYNNEI. V gave up 9 bases and J gave up 7 bases; unmatched junction bases: 17. The chain's CDR3 is CARKGRGFLTGGYTF. CDR3 sequence (DNA): TGTGCCAGGAAGGGCAGGGGGTTCCTTACCGGTGGCTACACCTTC.

CDR3 nucleotides: TGTGCCAGCAGCCAAAGGAGAAACTCACCCCTCCACTTT. This gives the protein CASSQRRNSPLHF. This chain uses TRBV7-3 with TRBJ1-6; D remains ambiguous. The germline V and J ends were trimmed by 5 bases and 10 bases, with 12 bases remaining between them. Germline values: CDR1 SGHTA, CDR2 FQGTGA. The CDR3 is 13 amino acids.

This chain connects TRBV6-2 or TRBV6-3 to TRBJ2-4, with a tentative D call TRBD1 (7 bases). The CDR3 spans 19 residues. The germline V gene has CDR1 MNHEY and CDR2 SVGEGT. Deletions cut 6 bases from V and 2 bases from J, with 26 bases between. Written as DNA, the CDR3 is TGTGCCAGCAGAAACCTCAGGGGGGTATTTGGGCTGACCAAAAACATTCAGTACTTC. Translating it yields CASRNLRGVFGLTKNIQYF.

The chain couples TRBV2 to TRBJ1-1; TRBD1 might be the D (6 bases). Trimming took 4 bases from V and 5 from J, leaving 14 bases between them. The CDR3 extends over 14 amino acids. The germline V gene has CDR1 SNHLY and CDR2 FYNNEI. Here the CDR3 reads CASSVNRVGTEAFF. In DNA form, the CDR3 reads TGTGCCAGCAGTGTGAACAGGGTGGGAACTGAAGCTTTCTTT.

This clonotype was detected only a few times. This chain uses TRBV29-1 with TRBJ2-2; unclear D gene. Trimming took off 4 bases at V and 0 bases at J, with 6 bases between the two ends. Germline V gives CDR1 SQVTM, CDR2 ANQGSEA. There are 13 residues in the CDR3. CDR3 residues: CSVARANTGELFF. CDR3 coding DNA: TGCAGCGTTGCCCGTGCGAACACCGGGGAGCTGTTTTTT.

The V and J genes are TRBV3-1 and TRBJ1-1; no definite D call. V was trimmed by 2 bases and J by 0 bases, leaving 13 bases between them. Germline V gene sequence: CDR1 LGHDT, CDR2 YNNKEL (reference sequence). This CDR3 spans 16 amino acids. CDR3 residues: CASSQIPGRLNTEAFF. The CDR3 DNA reads as TGTGCCAGCAGCCAAATACCCGGACGACTGAACACTGAAGCTTTCTTT.

The CDR3 DNA sequence: TGTGCCAGCAGCGTACGGACAGGTGAAGCTTTCTTT. Residues: CASSVRTGEAFF. The gene calls are TRBV7-9 and TRBJ1-1, with 7 bases fitting TRBD1. The ends lost 5 bases at V and 7 bases at J; junction bases unmatched: 4. This CDR3 spans 12 amino acids. The germline CDR1 and CDR2 sequences are SEHNR and FQNEAQ (reference sequence).

As to this clonotype: The junction departs from the called germline gene at one end, perhaps through a read error. This rearrangement joins TRBV12-3 or TRBV12-4 to TRBJ2-7; 14 positions agree with TRBD2. The CDR3 has 19 amino acids. The CDR3 nucleotides read TGTGCCGGCAGCACCCGGACTAGCGGGGGGCCTACAACCTCCTACGAGCAGTACTTC. Translation: CAGSTRTSGGPTTSYEQYF.

The V call is TRBV20-1, the J call TRBJ2-3; no firm D call. The V gene's germline CDR1 is DFQATT and CDR2 SNEGSKA (reference sequence). Trimming removed 2 bases from V and 4 bases from J, with 10 bases in between. The CDR3 extends over 13 amino acids. CDR3 DNA sequence: TGCAGTGCTAGATACGGTATCGCAGATACGCAGTATTTT. Its translation is CSARYGIADTQYF.

The chain joins TRBV9 to TRBJ2-4; 10 bases are a match to TRBD2. The J call is uncertain, as TRBJ2-5 better fits the DNA end. CDR1 SGDLS and CDR2 YYNGEE come from the germline V gene. This CDR3 has 18 amino acids. CDR3: CASSVDSAGLAGVGTQYF. CDR3 sequence (DNA): TGTGCCAGCAGCGTAGATTCGGCGGGGCTAGCGGGGGTCGGGACCCAGTACTTC.

The rearrangement joins TRBV20-1 to TRBJ2-1, with 8 nucleotides matching TRBD2. This CDR3 comprises 15 residues. J was trimmed by 7 bases and V by 1 base; bases with no gene match: 9. Germline V gene sequence: CDR1 DFQATT, CDR2 SNEGSKA (reference sequence). CDR3: CSARVAAGANNEQFF. For the CDR3, the DNA is TGCAGTGCTAGAGTGGCAGCGGGGGCTAATAATGAGCAGTTCTTC.

This chain uses TRBV20-1 with TRBJ2-1, with TRBD1 matching 12 bases. The V gene's germline CDR1 is DFQATT and CDR2 SNEGSKA (reference sequence). Trimming took 4 bases from V and 5 from J; bases not matched to a gene: 3. The CDR3 sequence is 14 residues long. In nucleotides, the CDR3 is TGCAGTGCTACCTGGGACAGGGGGCACAATGAGCAGTTCTTC. Amino acids: CSATWDRGHNEQFF.

V gene TRBV4-3 combines with J gene TRBJ2-7; D tentatively reads TRBD1 or TRBD2 (6 bases each). V gave up 1 base and J gave up 7 bases, with 26 bases separating them. CDR1 and CDR2 (germline): LGHNA, YSLEER. CDR3 length: 18 residues. The CDR3 spells CASSQVGGSTHLNNEQYF. CDR3 bases: TGCGCCAGCAGCCAAGTAGGGGGGTCGACTCATCTAAACAATGAGCAGTACTTC.

This chain joins TRBV29-1 and TRBJ2-5; TRBD2 is a possible D gene (6 bases). Germline CDR1 reads SQVTM; CDR2 reads ANQGSEA. The V and J ends lost 8 bases and 1 base respectively, with 20 bases between them. This CDR3 region has 15 residues. The DNA of the CDR3 is TGCAGCCTCCTAAGTAAGGAGGGGAGCCAAGAGACCCAGTACTTC. It is translated as CSLLSKEGSQETQYF.

V usage is TRBV24-1 and J usage is TRBJ2-7; D may be TRBD1 (7 bases). From germline, CDR1 is KGHDR and CDR2 SFDVKD. Trimming pared 3 bases from V and 1 base from J, leaving 18 bases between. The CDR3 consists of 17 residues. Written as DNA, the CDR3 is TGTGCCACCAGTGATGCGAGGGAAGCAGGGGGGTCCTACGAGCAGTACTTC. Amino acids: CATSDAREAGGSYEQYF.

This rearrangement joins TRBV24-1 to TRBJ2-7, with D tentatively TRBD1 (6 bases). The V end was cut by 8 bases, the J end by 4 bases, with 17 bases between. Germline values: CDR1 KGHDR, CDR2 SFDVKD. The CDR3 loop spans 14 amino acids. CDR3 residues: CATTRQTGSYEQYF. In nucleotides, the CDR3 is TGTGCCACCACAAGACAGACAGGTTCGTACGAGCAGTACTTC.

J is TRBJ2-3 and V is TRBV20-1, with 8 bases matching TRBD1. V lost 3 bases to trimming and J lost 5 bases; unmatched junction nucleotides: 13. The CDR3 has 16 residues. Germline V gene sequence: CDR1 DFQATT, CDR2 SNEGSKA (reference sequence). The CDR3 DNA is TGCAGTGCTAGCTCTCGCGAGACAGGGGTAGGAGATACGCAGTATTTT. As protein: CSASSRETGVGDTQYF.

The CDR3 loop reads CAPEGRGQIGYEQYF. The DNA for the CDR3 is TGTGCCCCCGAGGGGAGGGGGCAGATTGGGTACGAGCAGTACTTC. The chain joins TRBV4-2 to TRBJ2-7, with D possibly called TRBD1 or TRBD2 (7 bases each). Germline V gene lookup returns CDR1 LGHNA and CDR2 YNFKEQ. The CDR3 contains 15 residues. V was clipped by 11 bases and J by 4 bases, with 24 bases between them.

The chain recombines TRBV15 with TRBJ1-2, with D uncertain. V lost 5 bases and J 4 bases, leaving 14 bases between the germline ends. The CDR3 has 14 residues. Germline loops: CDR1 LNHNV, CDR2 YYDKDF (reference sequence). The CDR3 spells CATSGLQPIYGYTF. The CDR3 DNA sequence: TGTGCCACCAGCGGATTACAGCCTATCTATGGCTACACCTTC.

The gene calls are TRBV12-3 or TRBV12-4 and TRBJ1-4; D unresolved. The CDR3 has 13 amino acids. V was trimmed by 3 bases and J by 11 bases, leaving 13 bases between them. The CDR3 loop reads CASSFRARWKLFF. CDR3 bases: TGTGCCAGCAGTTTTAGGGCACGTTGGAAACTGTTTTTT.

The CDR3 DNA sequence: TGCAGTGCTGCTGGTCCCGGCACAACGAACACCGGGGAGCTGTTTTTT. Its translation is CSAAGPGTTNTGELFF. The chain recombines TRBV20-1 with TRBJ2-2; D ambiguous. This CDR3 contains 16 residues. V lost 5 bases to trimming and J lost 0 bases, with 16 bases between them. Per the germline V gene, CDR1 is DFQATT and CDR2 is SNEGSKA (reference sequence).

This chain connects TRBV24-1 to TRBJ2-3, with D possibly matching TRBD1 (5 bases). The V and J ends lost 4 bases and 11 bases respectively, with 9 bases between them. The CDR3 is 11 residues long. CDR1 and CDR2 from the germline V gene are KGHDR and SFDVKD. DNA for the CDR3: TGTGCCACCAGTGAGCAGGGAATGCAGTATTTT. Encoded protein: CATSEQGMQYF.

This clonotype showed up just a few times. This chain links TRBV27 with TRBJ2-4; D is possibly TRBD1 (6 bases). The V gene lost 6 bases and the J gene lost 1 base, with 16 bases spanning the gap. The CDR3 runs 16 residues. Germline CDR1 MNHEY, CDR2 SMNVEV (reference sequence). CDR3 residues: CASRPLGRGAKNIQYF. The CDR3 bases are TGTGCCAGCAGACCCCTGGGCAGGGGTGCCAAAAACATTCAGTACTTC.

The gene calls are TRBV14 and TRBJ1-2; D might be TRBD1 (5 bases). V gave up 3 bases and J gave up 4 bases, with 15 bases separating them. The CDR3 has 15 amino acids. Germline V CDR1 and CDR2: SGHDN, FVKESK. The CDR3 nucleotides read TGTGCCAGCAGCCAGGGAGACAGCGCGTCCTATGGCTACACCTTC. Protein: CASSQGDSASYGYTF.

The chain has TRBV6-2 or TRBV6-3 and TRBJ2-1; the match to TRBD2 covers 10 bases. The germline V gene has CDR1 MNHEY and CDR2 SVGEGT. V dropped 7 bases and J dropped 14; count of bases not matched to a gene: 8. This CDR3 has 12 amino acids. The CDR3 loop reads CASTLSGGAKFF. The CDR3 DNA reads as TGTGCCAGCACCCTAAGCGGGGGGGCGAAGTTCTTC.